One and the same sample provided the 5 T cell receptor beta chains below, sequenced in a study of T-cell memory formation after mild COVID-19. TCRdb analysed the 5' RACE reads with MiXCR anew, one entry per CDR3 protein. The data contain 85,000 to 130,000 distinct CDR3 sequences, 17% of them singletons. Sequencing was done on a sample of PBMCs or a T cell subset sorted from them (not recorded which). The source of these receptors is an adult woman who had mild COVID-19 (a few samples of this study predate the infection). Cell type and time point are not known.

The chain combines TRBV20-1 with TRBJ2-1; no firm D call. Per the germline V gene, CDR1 is DFQATT and CDR2 is SNEGSKA (reference sequence). Trimming took 0 bases from V and 8 from J, leaving 11 bases between them. The CDR3 is made up of 13 amino acids. The chain's CDR3 is CSAREVGIDEQFF. The CDR3 DNA reads TGCAGTGCTAGAGAGGTAGGGATTGATGAGCAGTTCTTC.

J is TRBJ2-1 and V is TRBV11-3; 9 bases agree with TRBD1. Germline values: CDR1 SGHNT, CDR2 YENEEA. J was trimmed by 7 bases and V by 5 bases; bases with no gene match: 6. The CDR3 is 14 residues long. Here the CDR3 reads CASSPGTGRNEQFF. As DNA, the CDR3 is TGTGCCAGCAGCCCTGGGACAGGGAGGAATGAGCAGTTCTTC.

The chain carries TRBV30 and TRBJ2-7; D possibly uses TRBD1 or TRBD2 (5 bases each). Germline V gene data show CDR1 as GTSNPN and CDR2 as SVGIG (reference sequence). The CDR3 loop spans 14 amino acids. The V end lost 0 bases, the J end lost 3 bases, and 12 bases lay between the germline ends. In DNA, the CDR3 is TGTGCCTGGAGTGTTGGTGGGGGAAGCTACGAGCAGTACTTC. Residues: CAWSVGGGSYEQYF.

This clonotype has just a few counts. This chain uses TRBV29-1 with TRBJ2-3; 8 nucleotides match TRBD1. The V gene's germline CDR1 is SQVTM and CDR2 ANQGSEA. Germline trimming cut 4 bases from V and 1 base from J; bases unmatched to any gene: 7. The CDR3 consists of 15 residues. The CDR3 DNA reads as TGCAGCGTTGCAGGGGGCGCGGGGCGCACAGATACGCAGTATTTT. Protein: CSVAGGAGRTDTQYF.

This clonotype was seen only a few times. The chain employs TRBV7-2 and TRBJ1-2; a possible D gene is TRBD1 (5 bases). The CDR3 sequence is 12 residues long. CDR1 is SGHTA and CDR2 is FQGNSA in the germline V gene. V shed 7 bases and J shed 4 bases, with 10 bases lying between them. The CDR3, as DNA: TGTGCCAGCATGGCAGGGCCCTATGGCTACACCTTC. The encoded protein is CASMAGPYGYTF.